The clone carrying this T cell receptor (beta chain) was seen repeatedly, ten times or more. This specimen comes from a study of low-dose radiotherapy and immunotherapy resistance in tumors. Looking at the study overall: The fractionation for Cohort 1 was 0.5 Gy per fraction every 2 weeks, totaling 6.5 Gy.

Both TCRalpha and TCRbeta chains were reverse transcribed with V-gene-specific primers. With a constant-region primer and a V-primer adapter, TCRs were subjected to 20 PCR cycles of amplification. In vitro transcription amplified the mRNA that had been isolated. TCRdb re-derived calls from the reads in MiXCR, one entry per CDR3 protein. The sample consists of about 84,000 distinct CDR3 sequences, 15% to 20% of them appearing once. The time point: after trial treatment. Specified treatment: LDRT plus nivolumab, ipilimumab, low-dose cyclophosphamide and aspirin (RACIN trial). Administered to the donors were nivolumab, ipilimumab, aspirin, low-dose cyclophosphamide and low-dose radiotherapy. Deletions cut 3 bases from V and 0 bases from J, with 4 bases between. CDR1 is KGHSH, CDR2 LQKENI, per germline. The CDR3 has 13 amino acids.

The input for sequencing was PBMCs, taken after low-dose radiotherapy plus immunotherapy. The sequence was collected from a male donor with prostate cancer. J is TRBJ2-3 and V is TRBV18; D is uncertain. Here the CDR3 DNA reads TGTGCCAGCTCACCGATGAGCACAGATACGCAGTATTTT. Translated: CASSPMSTDTQYF.